This T cell receptor (beta chain) derives from a study of blood T cells in healthy people across ages. Study outcomes and limitations: Reliance upon unsorted PBMCs precluded definitive naive versus antigen-experienced comparison.

A J-beta primer mix and a sample-barcoded 5' primer were used in a second PCR of about 7 to 12 cycles. Each of the samples gave a minimum of 3 million paired-end reads that contained CDR3. Using its own MiXCR run on the 5' RACE reads, TCRdb lists one record per CDR3 protein. The sample lists some 1,000,000 distinct CDR3 sequences, approximately 25% seen once, with around 0.75% in the top ten. This clonotype was seen a handful of times. Antigen unknown. This sample also appeared in a second study, on T cells of mothers and their children. From that study: Each donor was one of three healthy Caucasian mothers or one of their six children.

This sequence originates from a girl aged 2-10 years in good health. Sequencing used blood.

The CDR3 protein is CASSPSSHEQYF. The CDR3 DNA is TGTGCCAGCTCACCATCCTCGCACGAGCAGTACTTC. The chain joins TRBV18 to TRBJ2-7, with D hard to call. The CDR3 contains 12 residues. From germline, CDR1 is KGHSH and CDR2 LQKENI. V gave up 2 bases and J gave up 5 bases, with 7 bases separating them.